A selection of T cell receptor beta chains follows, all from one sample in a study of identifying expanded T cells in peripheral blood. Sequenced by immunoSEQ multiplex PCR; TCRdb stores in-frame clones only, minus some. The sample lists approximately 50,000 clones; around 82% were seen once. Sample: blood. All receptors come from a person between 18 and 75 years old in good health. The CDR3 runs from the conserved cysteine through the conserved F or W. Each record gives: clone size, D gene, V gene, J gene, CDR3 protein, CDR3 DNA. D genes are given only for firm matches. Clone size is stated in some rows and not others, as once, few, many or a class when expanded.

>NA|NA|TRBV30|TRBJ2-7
CAWSVGREQYF
TGTGCCTGGAGTGTAGGACGGGAGCAGTACTTC
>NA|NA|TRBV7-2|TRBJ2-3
CASSLYVTGTDTQYF
TGTGCCAGCAGCTTATACGTGACGGGCACAGATACGCAGTATTTT
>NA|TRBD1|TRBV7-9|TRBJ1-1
CASSPGQGLLTEAFF
TGTGCCAGCAGCCCGGGACAGGGACTACTCACTGAAGCTTTCTTT
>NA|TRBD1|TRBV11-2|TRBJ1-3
CASGDRGSGNTIYF
TGTGCCAGCGGAGACAGGGGCTCGGGAAACACCATATATTTT
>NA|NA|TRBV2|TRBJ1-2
CASRYYGYTF
TGTGCCAGTCGTTACTATGGCTACACCTTC
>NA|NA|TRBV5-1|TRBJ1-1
CASSLGQSTEAFF
TGCGCCAGCAGCCTGGGCCAGTCTACTGAAGCTTTCTTT
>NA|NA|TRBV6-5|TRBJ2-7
CASSELAKVRGEQYF
TGTGCCAGCAGCGAACTAGCGAAAGTAAGGGGGGAGCAGTACTTC
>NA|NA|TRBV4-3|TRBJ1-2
CASSPAKGLPPSANYGYTF
TGCGCCAGCAGTCCTGCGAAAGGGCTACCTCCCTCCGCTAACTATGGCTACACCTTC
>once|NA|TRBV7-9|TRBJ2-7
CASSSREVSYEQYF
TGTGCCAGCAGCTCTAGAGAGGTCTCCTACGAGCAGTACTTC
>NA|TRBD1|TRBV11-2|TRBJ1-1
CASSRTGVTTEAFF
TGTGCCAGCAGCCGGACAGGGGTTACGACTGAAGCTTTCTTT
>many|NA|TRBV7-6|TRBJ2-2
CASSAAGGGAGELFF
TGTGCCAGCAGCGCCGCCGGTGGAGGGGCCGGGGAGCTGTTTTTT
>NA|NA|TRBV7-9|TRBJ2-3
CASSFLSTDTQYF
TGTGCCAGCAGCTTCCTATCCACAGATACGCAGTATTTT
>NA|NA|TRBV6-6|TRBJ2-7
CASGPRMDEQYF
TGTGCCAGCGGGCCCAGAATGGACGAGCAGTACTTC
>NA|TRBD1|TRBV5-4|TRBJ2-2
CASTRDRRDTGELFF
TGTGCCAGCACCCGGGACAGGAGGGACACCGGGGAGCTGTTTTTT
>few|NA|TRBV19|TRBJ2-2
CASSRRMNTGELFF
TGTGCCAGTAGTAGACGGATGAACACCGGGGAGCTGTTTTTT
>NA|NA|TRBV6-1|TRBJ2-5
CASGRQYKETQYF
TGTGCCAGCGGAAGACAGTATAAGGAGACCCAGTACTTC
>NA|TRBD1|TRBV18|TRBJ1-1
CASSSGTGNALNTEAFF
TGTGCCAGCTCTTCCGGGACAGGGAACGCGTTAAACACTGAAGCTTTCTTT
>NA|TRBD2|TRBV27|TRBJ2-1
CASSSYDGGAYEQFF
TGTGCCAGCAGTTCATATGACGGGGGGGCGTATGAGCAGTTCTTC
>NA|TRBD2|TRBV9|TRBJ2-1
CASSVDLAGGVEQFF
TGTGCCAGCAGCGTAGACCTAGCGGGAGGGGTTGAGCAGTTCTTC
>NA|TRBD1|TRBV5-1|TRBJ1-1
CASSTSGGRTEAFF
TGCGCCAGCAGCACCTCAGGGGGACGTACTGAAGCTTTCTTT
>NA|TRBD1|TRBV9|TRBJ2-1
CASSAGSGTGKQFF
TGTGCCAGCAGCGCGGGAAGCGGGACAGGGAAGCAGTTCTTC
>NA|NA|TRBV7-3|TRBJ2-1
CASSLTGDYNEQFF
TGTGCCAGCAGCTTAACCGGGGATTACAATGAGCAGTTCTTC
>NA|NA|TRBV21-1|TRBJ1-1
CASREANTEAFF
TGTGCCAGCAGGGAAGCGAACACTGAAGCTTTCTTT
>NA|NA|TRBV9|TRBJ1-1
CASSVGTLGNTEAFF
TGTGCCAGCAGCGTAGGTACTCTGGGGAACACTGAAGCTTTCTTT
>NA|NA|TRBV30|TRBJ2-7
CAWSGYISYEQYF
TGTGCCTGGAGTGGGTACATCTCCTACGAGCAGTACTTC
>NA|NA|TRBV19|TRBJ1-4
CASSISRGSTNEKLFF
TGTGCCAGTAGTATTTCTCGTGGGAGCACTAATGAAAAACTGTTTTTT
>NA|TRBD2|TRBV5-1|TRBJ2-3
CASSTGTSPPDTQYF
TGCGCCAGCAGCACGGGGACTAGCCCCCCAGATACGCAGTATTTT
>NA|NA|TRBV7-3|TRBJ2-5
CASSPSRQQGTQYF
TGTGCCAGCAGCCCCTCACGACAGCAAGGGACCCAGTACTTC
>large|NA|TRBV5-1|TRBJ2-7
CASSLGGVRDEQYF
TGCGCCAGCAGCTTGGGCGGGGTCCGGGACGAGCAGTACTTC
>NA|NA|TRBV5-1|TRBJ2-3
CASSLDGGADTQYF
TGCGCCAGCAGCTTGGACGGGGGAGCAGATACGCAGTATTTT
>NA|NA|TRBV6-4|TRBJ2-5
CASSDWRGVVETQYF
TGTGCCAGCAGTGACTGGCGTGGGGTTGTGGAGACCCAGTACTTC
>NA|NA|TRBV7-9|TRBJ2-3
CASSFAGDTQYF
TGTGCCAGCAGCTTTGCGGGAGATACGCAGTATTTT
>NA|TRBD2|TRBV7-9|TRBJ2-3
CASSPGLAGARTDTQYF
TGTGCCAGCAGCCCGGGACTAGCGGGGGCGCGCACAGATACGCAGTATTTT
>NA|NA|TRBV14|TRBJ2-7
CASSQDSVYEQYF
TGTGCCAGCAGCCAAGACTCAGTCTACGAGCAGTACTTC
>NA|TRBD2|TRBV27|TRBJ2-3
CATGSGRGAGDTQYF
TGTGCCACGGGGAGCGGGAGAGGGGCGGGAGATACGCAGTATTTT
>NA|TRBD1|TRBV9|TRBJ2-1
CASSVVVTGYMNEQFF
TGTGCCAGCAGCGTAGTAGTGACAGGGTACATGAATGAGCAGTTCTTC
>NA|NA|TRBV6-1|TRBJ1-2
CASSGGDGTTNYGYTF
TGTGCCAGCAGTGGAGGAGACGGTACTACTAACTATGGCTACACCTTC
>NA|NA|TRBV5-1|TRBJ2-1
CASSLGRISSYNEQFF
TGCGCCAGCAGCTTGGGACGGATAAGCTCCTACAATGAGCAGTTCTTC
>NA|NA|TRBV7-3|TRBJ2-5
CASSVSGGQETQYF
TGTGCCAGCAGCGTCTCAGGGGGGCAAGAGACCCAGTACTTC
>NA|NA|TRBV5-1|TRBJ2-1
CASSAGGGSSYNEQFF
TGCGCCAGCAGCGCAGGTGGCGGGTCCTCCTACAATGAGCAGTTCTTC
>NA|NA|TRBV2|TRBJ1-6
CASSRTRNNSPLHF
TGTGCCAGCAGCAGGACAAGGAACAATTCACCCCTCCACTTT
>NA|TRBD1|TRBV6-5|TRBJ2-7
CASSGTGGNEQYF
TGTGCCAGCAGCGGAACAGGGGGCAACGAGCAGTACTTC
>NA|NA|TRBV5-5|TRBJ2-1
CASSLVGDEQFF
TGTGCCAGCAGCTTGGTGGGGGATGAGCAGTTCTTC
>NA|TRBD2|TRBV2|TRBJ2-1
CASSELAGGPYEQFF
TGTGCCAGCAGTGAATTAGCGGGGGGGCCCTATGAGCAGTTCTTC
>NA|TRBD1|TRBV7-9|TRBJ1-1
CASSPLTGVLEAFF
TGTGCCAGCAGCCCCCTAACAGGGGTACTCGAAGCTTTCTTT
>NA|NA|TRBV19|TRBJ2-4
CASTRGAIQYF
TGTGCCAGTACTCGCGGGGCCATTCAGTACTTC
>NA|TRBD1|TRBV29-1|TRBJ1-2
CSVEDPTLYRDREYRNGYTF
TGCAGCGTTGAAGATCCAACCCTTTACCGGGACAGAGAGTATAGGAATGGCTACACCTTC
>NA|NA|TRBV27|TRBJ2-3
CASSTGDTQYF
TGTGCCAGCAGTACTGGTGATACGCAGTATTTT
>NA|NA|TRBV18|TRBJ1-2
CASSADRDYGYTF
TGTGCCAGCTCAGCGGACAGAGACTATGGCTACACCTTC
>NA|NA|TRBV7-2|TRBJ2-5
CASSLSRQETQYF
TGTGCCAGCAGCTTATCGAGACAAGAGACCCAGTACTTC
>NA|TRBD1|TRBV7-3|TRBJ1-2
CASSSGTGAGYTF
TGTGCCAGCAGCTCCGGGACAGGGGCTGGCTACACCTTC
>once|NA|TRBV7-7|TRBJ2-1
CASSLKQGVEQFF
TGTGCCAGCAGCTTAAAACAGGGAGTTGAGCAGTTCTTC
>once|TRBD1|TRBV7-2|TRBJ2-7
CASSPDRESREQYF
TGTGCCAGCAGCCCGGACAGGGAGTCCCGCGAGCAGTACTTC
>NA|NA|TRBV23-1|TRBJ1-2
CASSQSIGRPLGGNYGYTF
TGCGCCAGCAGTCAATCTATAGGCAGACCCCTAGGAGGTAACTATGGCTACACCTTC
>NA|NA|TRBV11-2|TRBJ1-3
CASRPTGGGNTIYF
TGTGCCAGCAGGCCGACAGGAGGCGGAAACACCATATATTTT
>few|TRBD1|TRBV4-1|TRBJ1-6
CASSQILDRGGSPLHF
TGCGCCAGCAGCCAAATACTGGACAGGGGAGGTTCACCCCTCCACTTT
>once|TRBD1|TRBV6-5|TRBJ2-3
CASSYTDSRGDTQYF
TGTGCCAGCAGTTACACGGATTCCAGGGGGGATACGCAGTATTTT
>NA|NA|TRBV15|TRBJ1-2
CATSRGAGSSDGYTF
TGTGCCACCAGCAGAGGTGCGGGAAGTTCGGATGGCTACACCTTC
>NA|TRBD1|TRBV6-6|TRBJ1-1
CASGTGNTEAFF
TGTGCCAGCGGGACAGGGAACACTGAAGCTTTCTTT
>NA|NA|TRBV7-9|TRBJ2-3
CASSPASSGTLNTDTQYF
TGTGCCAGCAGCCCCGCCTCCTCGGGCACATTGAACACAGATACGCAGTATTTT